This paragraph covers one TCR beta chain sequence. This specimen belongs to a study of patients and donors after allogeneic stem cell transplantation. MiXCR, applied by TCRdb to the RT-PCR reads, yields one record per CDR3 protein. The table has over 150,000 distinct CDR3 sequences, about 29% seen once. The CDR3 has 12 amino acids. Trimming shortened V by 5 bases and J by 3 bases, and 8 bases separated the two germline ends. The TCR originated in a human donor who was either an allogeneic HSCT recipient or a stem cell or donor lymphocyte infusion donor (not recorded which). It is not recorded whose cells these are; they may come from a transplant donor. The sequenced sample was blood, either unsorted or a sorted T cell fraction (not recorded which). This chain uses TRBV12-3 or TRBV12-4 with TRBJ2-7; tentative D call: TRBD2 (6 bases). The CDR3 DNA is TGTGCCAGCAGTCCGACTAGCTACGAGCAGTACTTC. Translating gives CASSPTSYEQYF.